This T cell receptor (beta chain) was identified during a study of shared clonotypes between healthy human individuals (dated by TCRdb to the early 2020s). The study in broad terms: The cohort included a few men and two women between 18 and 49 years of age. For each donor, CD4 naive and CD4 memory were each run on three plates, CD8 naive on two plates, and CD8 memory on one plate. Blood TCR repertoires of about five healthy adults were deeply sequenced to estimate repertoire size and the extent of clonotype sharing between individuals. To increase sequencing depth and limit assay-specific biases, TCR repertoire library preparation and sequencing were carried out by different laboratories using diverse techniques. Leukapheresis yielded between about 0.85 and 10 billion PBMCs per donor. Broad study findings and their caveats: Because the study included only a small number of donors, the genetic and exposure-history diversity represented was limited. Based on pairwise subsampling, the degree of clonotype sharing among donors was expected to be affected by sequencing depth. Rarefaction of sorted-subset datasets indicated incomplete sequencing despite the large sequencing depth. Only blood was sampled, and tissue TCR repertoires likely differ from those in blood. Across a handful of donors, 4.5% to 6.5% of naive CD4, around 3.5% of naive CD8, approximately 2.5% of memory CD4, and about 0.4% of memory CD8 clonotypes were shared. Clonotypes shared by all four sorted-subset donors showed higher generation probabilities than non-shared clonotypes. Naive subsets generally had larger estimated clonotype richness than memory subsets.

V and J lose 1 base and 0 bases, and a span of 7 bases separates them. Taken from cysteine to phenylalanine, the CDR3 has 15 residues. The DNA shown is the 45-base CDR3, in frame from base 1. CDR1 and CDR2 are read off the germline V gene as SGHTA and FQGNSA. CD8 naive samples were obtained by positive selection for CCR7 among CD45RO-negative cells, yielding a CD45RA+CCR7+ population from which TemRA cells were excluded. Donors were healthy HIV-negative adults with no recently reported acute infections or vaccinations. All donors were Caucasian adults living in Nashville, Tennessee, USA. After blood collection by leukapheresis, PBMCs were isolated using Ficoll-Histopaque density gradient centrifugation and then cryopreserved in the vapor phase of liquid nitrogen. Purity and quantity of every magnetically sorted T cell population were checked by analytical flow cytometry. Each sorted fraction had its genomic DNA isolated and then quantified by UV absorbance on a Nanodrop 2000c.

Turning to this clone: It lacks a known antigen. It has no much larger one-base neighbor in the sample; base qualities were not kept.

Using the deep immunoSEQ assay, multiplex PCR amplified TCR CDR3 regions from genomic DNA. Extracted genomic DNA from each cell subset was distributed evenly across all wells of several immunoSEQ 96-well plates, and each plate was treated as a replicate. For sorted subsets, 150 to 250 ng of genomic DNA, equivalent to some 33,000 T cell genomes, went into each replicate PCR. Purified libraries were measured with a Qubit 3.0 fluorometer, size-checked on a Bioanalyzer 2100, and measured again with the KAPA Library Quantification kit. A separate single-read 150-cycle Illumina NextSeq 550 flow cell was used to sequence each immunoSEQ 96-well plate. The original methods were these. Because only junctional sequences without quality scores were contained in the immunoSEQ output, filtering matching that applied to full-length reads could not be performed. Sequences were annotated with PyIR, a Python wrapper for IgBLAST v1.9, using IMGT germline references to assign V/J genes and CDR3. Reads were removed for weak V/J assignments (E-value above 1e-6), missing CDR3, stop codons, out-of-frame junctions, or ambiguous translated residues. A V3J clonotype was defined by an identical inferred V gene, J gene, and CDR3 amino acid sequence. Percentage overlap between repertoires was computed as shared unique clonotypes divided by the size of the smaller repertoire. Richness of each repertoire was evaluated using RTK rarefaction, the Chao1 estimator, and Recon v2.1 estimates of unobserved clonotypes. OLGA was used to compute generation probabilities for all TCRbeta clonotypes that the gDNA method yielded from several donors. TCRdb's version of the immuneACCESS table is confined to in-frame rearrangements and falls short of the full clone set. An unresolved V gene accounts for under half of the shortfall where checked; the remainder is of unknown origin. V and J calls and clone size follow that table, whereas D and trimming were derived from the DNA. For this sample the table gives roughly 590,000 clones, of which about 95% were detected only once. Jointly, the top ten make up 0.11% of the sample.

The sample consisted of naive CD8+ T cells sorted from blood. The cell subset or site label of this sample denotes: CD45RA+CCR7+. The V and J genes are TRBV7-2 and TRBJ2-1; the best D guess is TRBD1, with 6 bases matching. The clonotype was recovered from a woman aged 25-40 years in good health. In nucleotides, the sequence is TGTGCCAGCAGCTTAGTACAGGGCTCCTACAATGAGCAGTTCTTC. This is translated as CASSLVQGSYNEQFF.